This paragraph reports one T cell receptor (beta chain). Its antigen is unknown. The germline V gene encodes CDR1 SGHTA and CDR2 FQGTGA. After removal of 6 bases from V and 1 base from J, the junction contained 5 bases not matched to a gene. This CDR3 has 15 amino acids. Clones were read by immunoSEQ multiplex PCR, and TCRdb kept only the in-frame ones, dropping some. This table holds under 200,000 clones, more than 75% found once. The data originate from a study of T cell responses to AZD1222 COVID-19 vaccine. Whole-study findings and limits: Researchers report vaccine-associated CD4 TCRs spanning spike, with dominance at 160-218 and 743-854.

Specimen: peripheral blood, collected 28 days after the second AZD1222 dose. The chain carries TRBV7-3 and TRBJ2-1; 8 bases align to TRBD2. The sequence was collected from an adult who received the AZD1222 COVID-19 vaccine. The CDR3 here is CASRPAGASYNEQFF. The CDR3 DNA follows: TGTGCCAGCAGACCAGCGGGAGCTTCCTACAATGAGCAGTTCTTC.